The 27 T cell receptor beta chains listed next were all sequenced from one sample in a study of cytomegalovirus exposure and HLA in healthy donors. PCR was performed using 60 Vbeta and 13 Jbeta primers. Profiled with immunoSEQ multiplex PCR; TCRdb holds only in-frame clones, not every one. The data contain approximately 90,000 clones, more than 70% of them seen just once; the ten biggest clones take up more than 3%. The sample was PBMCs. These TCRs come from a man aged 25 to 40 in good health and CMV-seronegative.

This clone appeared a few times. The chain has TRBV4-2 and TRBJ2-7, with unresolved D. Germline values: CDR1 LGHNA, CDR2 YNFKEQ. This CDR3 spans 15 amino acids. The V end was cut by 3 bases, the J end by 4 bases, with 16 bases between. The DNA of the CDR3 is TGTGCCAGCAGCCACGAAACAGAGTCGGCATACGAGCAGTACTTC. This gives the protein CASSHETESAYEQYF.

In its sample, this clone was seen once. The rearrangement joins TRBV19 to TRBJ2-5, with no clear D. CDR3 length: 14 residues. V was cut by 4 bases and J by 4 bases, with 13 bases left in between. Germline V gene lookup returns CDR1 LNHDA and CDR2 SQIVND (reference sequence). DNA for the CDR3: TGTGCCAGTAGTAAAAGCTTTGCCCCAGAGACCCAGTACTTC. Translating it yields CASSKSFAPETQYF.

The chain links TRBV5-1 to TRBJ2-3; maybe TRBD2 (6 bases). The V gene's germline CDR1 is SGHRS and CDR2 YFSETQ. The CDR3 is 17 amino acids. V lost 0 bases to trimming and J lost 5 bases, with 19 bases between them. The CDR3: CASSLVGTQISIDTQYF. Here the CDR3 DNA reads TGCGCCAGCAGCTTGGTTGGGACTCAAATCTCCATAGATACGCAGTATTTT. Combining the CDR3 with reference TRBV5-1 and TRBJ2-3 gives the whole variable domain KAGVTQTPRYLIKTRGQQVTLSCSPISGHRSVSWYQQTPGQGLQFLFEYFSETQRNKGNFPGRFSGRQFSNSRSEMNVSTLELGDSALYLCASSLVGTQISIDTQYFGPGTRLTVL.

V gene TRBV6-6 combines with J gene TRBJ1-1; D may be TRBD1 (6 bases). The CDR3 is made up of 12 amino acids. The germline V and J ends were trimmed by 5 bases and 8 bases, with 12 bases remaining between them. The germline V gene encodes CDR1 MNHNY and CDR2 SVGAGI (reference sequence). Here the CDR3 reads CASSPRQVEAFF. The CDR3 DNA is TGTGCCAGCAGTCCGCGACAGGTAGAAGCTTTCTTT.

This clone was counted a few times. The chain recombines TRBV9 with TRBJ1-6; D not resolved. Germline V CDR1 and CDR2: SGDLS, YYNGEE. Trimming took 3 bases from V and 4 from J, leaving 8 bases between them. This CDR3 is 14 amino acids long. For the CDR3, the DNA is TGTGCCAGCAGCGACTCGATTTATAATTCACCCCTCCACTTT. This encodes CASSDSIYNSPLHF. The full variable domain, completed using reference TRBV9 and TRBJ1-6, is DSGVTQTPKHLITATGQRVTLRCSPRSGDLSVYWYQQSLDQGLQFLIQYYNGEERAKGNILERFSAQQFPDLHSELNLSSLELGDSALYFCASSDSIYNSPLHFGNGTRLTVT.

This clone is deemed medium-sized. The CDR3 DNA reads as TGTGCCAGCAGCTTAGCAACAGGGACCTCTTACCTGGACTATGGCTACACCTTC. This translates into CASSLATGTSYLDYGYTF. This chain links TRBV11-2 with TRBJ1-2; TRBD1 is a possible D gene (6 bases). CDR3 length: 18 residues. V was shortened by 1 base and J by 3 bases, with 21 bases between the two germline ends. CDR1 is SGHAT and CDR2 is FQNNGV in the germline V gene.

The chain recombines TRBV28 with TRBJ2-7; 7 nucleotides align to TRBD2. The CDR3 length is 12 residues. With 8 bases clipped from V and 2 bases from J, the junction kept 3 bases outside the gene matches. CDR1 is MDHEN and CDR2 is SYDVKM in the germline V gene. The CDR3, as DNA: TGTGCCAGCGGGCTAGCGGCCTACGAGCAGTACTTC. The encoded protein is CASGLAAYEQYF.

This clone has a handful of counts. This rearrangement joins TRBV4-1 to TRBJ1-1, with D maybe TRBD1 (6 bases). The germline gives CDR1 MGHRA, CDR2 YSYEKL. The CDR3 consists of 16 residues. Trimming removed 3 bases at V and 1 base at J, with 15 bases between. CDR3 coding DNA: TGCGCCAGCAGCCAGTCACAGGGCGCACCGAACACTGAAGCTTTCTTT. Residues: CASSQSQGAPNTEAFF.

This clone has a single count. One junction end disagrees with the germline gene, perhaps due to a read error. The V and J genes are TRBV6-1 and TRBJ2-7; 12 nucleotides agree with TRBD2. CDR1 is MNHNS, CDR2 SASEGT, per germline. CDR3 length: 14 amino acids. CDR3 in amino acids: CASSERLAGDSSEF. The DNA for the CDR3 is TGTGCCAGCAGTGAACGACTAGCGGGGGACTCCTCGGAATTC.

The chain joins TRBV18 to TRBJ1-1; 7 nucleotides match TRBD1. The CDR3 totals 18 residues. V shed 4 bases and J 0 bases; nucleotides not matched to a gene: 14. Germline assignment: CDR1 KGHSH and CDR2 LQKENI. The CDR3 sequence: CASSRTRQGDFVNTEAFF. The CDR3 coding sequence is TGTGCCAGCTCACGCACACGACAGGGTGACTTTGTGAACACTGAAGCTTTCTTT.

The rearrangement joins TRBV5-5 to TRBJ1-4; D is undetermined. The CDR3 totals 15 residues. The germline V and J ends were trimmed by 4 bases and 7 bases, with 17 bases remaining between them. CDR1 is SGHKS and CDR2 is YYEKEE in the germline V gene (reference sequence). CDR3 protein: CASSGEGVRGEKLFF. CDR3 sequence (DNA): TGTGCCAGCAGCGGGGAGGGTGTTCGAGGTGAAAAACTGTTTTTT.

The rearrangement uses TRBV6-1 and TRBJ1-5, with 8 bases matching TRBD1. CDR3 length: 14 amino acids. After removal of 8 bases from V and 7 bases from J, the junction contained 10 bases not matched to a gene. In germline, CDR1 is MNHNS, CDR2 SASEGT. CDR3 region: CASQWTGMGQPQHF. In DNA form, the CDR3 reads TGTGCCAGCCAGTGGACAGGGATGGGCCAGCCCCAGCATTTT.

The chain has TRBV2 and TRBJ1-2; perhaps TRBD1 as D (5 bases). The ends were cut back, 2 bases at V and 0 bases at J, with 19 bases in the middle. CDR3 length: 18 residues. Germline V CDR1 and CDR2: SNHLY, FYNNEI. The chain's CDR3 is CASSERGSIMLTNYGYTF. The CDR3, as DNA: TGTGCCAGCAGTGAAAGGGGCAGTATAATGTTAACTAACTATGGCTACACCTTC.

Only one count was recorded for this clone. The chain combines TRBV6-1 with TRBJ1-4; a weak D match, TRBD1 (5 bases). Germline CDR1 and CDR2: MNHNS and SASEGT. The germline V and J ends were trimmed by 7 bases and 7 bases, with 13 bases remaining between them. The CDR3 consists of 13 residues. The CDR3 here is CASTLREAEKLFF. Written as DNA, the CDR3 is TGTGCCAGCACCCTCAGGGAGGCTGAAAAACTGTTTTTT.

A word on this clone: At one end the junction does not follow the germline gene, possibly because of a read error. This sequence joins TRBV30 and TRBJ2-5, with 8 bases matching TRBD1. Germline V gene data show CDR1 as GTSNPN and CDR2 as SVGIG (reference sequence). The CDR3 runs to 13 residues. The CDR3 here is CAWSRMDRVEQHF. The DNA of the CDR3 is TGTGCCTGGAGCAGAATGGACAGGGTCGAGCAGCACTTC.

A few counts support this clone. The V gene is TRBV7-9, the J gene TRBJ1-5; a possible D gene is TRBD1 (5 bases). Germline values: CDR1 SEHNR, CDR2 FQNEAQ (reference sequence). Trimming took off 2 bases at V and 7 bases at J, with 18 bases between the two ends. This CDR3 is 16 amino acids long. The CDR3 DNA reads TGTGCCAGCAGCTTAAGTAGTCAGGGAGGCCTCCAGCCCCAGCATTTT. Amino acid sequence: CASSLSSQGGLQPQHF. The full variable domain, its missing parts supplied by reference TRBV7-9 and TRBJ1-5, is DTGVSQNPRHKITKRGQNVTFRCDPISEHNRLYWYRQTLGQGPEFLTYFQNEAQLEKSRLLSDRFSAERPKGSFSTLEIQRTEQGDSAMYLCASSLSSQGGLQPQHFGDGTRLSIL.

On this clone: Other nucleotide sequences from this sample produce the same CDR3. The J gene is TRBJ1-1, the V gene TRBV27; D uncertain. Trimming shortened V by 2 bases and J by 5 bases, and 15 bases separated the two germline ends. The CDR3 loop spans 15 amino acids. The V gene's germline CDR1 is MNHEY and CDR2 SMNVEV (reference sequence). CDR3 loop: CASSLNVRVGTEAFF. For the CDR3, the DNA is TGTGCCAGCAGTTTAAACGTACGGGTCGGGACTGAAGCTTTCTTT.

This clone was seen more than once but under ten times. The rearrangement links TRBV7-8 to TRBJ2-3, with a possible D match to TRBD1 (5 bases). The CDR3 runs 17 residues. V shed 5 bases and J shed 3 bases, with 21 bases lying between them. Germline-derived CDR1 and CDR2 are SGHVS and FQNEAQ. In DNA form, the CDR3 reads TGTGCCAGCAGCCCGACGACAGCCTCCGTAGGAACAGATACGCAGTATTTT. Encoded protein: CASSPTTASVGTDTQYF.

This clone has just a few counts. V is TRBV28 and J is TRBJ1-2; D not resolved. Germline assignment: CDR1 MDHEN and CDR2 SYDVKM. CDR3 length: 16 residues. Trimming cost V 3 bases and J 0 bases, with 14 bases left between them. CDR3 nucleotide sequence: TGTGCCAGCAGTTTTTATCCGAGGAGAACTAACTATGGCTACACCTTC. Protein sequence: CASSFYPRRTNYGYTF.

This sequence joins TRBV6-5 and TRBJ1-1; the D gene is possibly TRBD1 (5 bases). This CDR3 is built from 14 residues. The germline V gene encodes CDR1 MNHEY and CDR2 SVGAGI. The V end was cut by 5 bases, the J end by 3 bases, with 13 bases between. CDR3: CASSEESGDTEAFF. The CDR3 DNA reads TGTGCCAGCAGTGAAGAGTCGGGGGACACTGAAGCTTTCTTT.

The rearrangement uses TRBV4-3 and TRBJ2-7; maybe TRBD2 (6 bases). The ends were cut back, 0 bases at V and 5 bases at J, with 11 bases in the middle. The germline gives CDR1 LGHNA, CDR2 YSLEER. The CDR3 extends over 14 amino acids. CDR3 region: CASSQDWQRDEQYF. For the CDR3, the DNA is TGCGCCAGCAGCCAAGATTGGCAGCGGGACGAGCAGTACTTC.

This clone was counted only a few times. V is TRBV30 and J is TRBJ2-3; 8 bases line up with TRBD2. Germline V CDR1 and CDR2: GTSNPN, SVGIG (reference sequence). V dropped 3 bases and J dropped 5; count of bases not matched to a gene: 10. CDR3 length: 15 residues. The CDR3 reads CAWRHGTSRLDTQYF. The CDR3 coding sequence is TGTGCCTGGAGGCACGGGACTAGTAGGTTAGATACGCAGTATTTT.

The chain carries TRBV29-1 and TRBJ2-5; no reliable D call. Trimming took off 5 bases at V and 4 bases at J, with 11 bases between the two ends. Germline values: CDR1 SQVTM, CDR2 ANQGSEA. The CDR3 loop spans 12 amino acids. This CDR3 is CSVRPPGETQYF. CDR3 in DNA: TGCAGCGTTCGACCCCCGGGAGAGACCCAGTACTTC.

The sample holds a few counts of this clone. The sample carries other DNA sequences with the same CDR3. V gene TRBV2 combines with J gene TRBJ1-1, with 7 positions matching TRBD1. Trimming at V came to 4 bases and at J to 2 bases, leaving 1 base not matched to a gene. Germline CDR1 is SNHLY and CDR2 is FYNNEI. This CDR3 region has 13 residues. The CDR3 DNA reads TGTGCCAGCAGTGGACAGGGTAACACTGAAGCTTTCTTT. Residues: CASSGQGNTEAFF.

The chain employs TRBV27 and TRBJ1-2, with D possibly being TRBD1 (5 bases). V shed 4 bases and J shed 3 bases, with 9 bases lying between them. This CDR3 contains 13 residues. The V gene's germline CDR1 is MNHEY and CDR2 SMNVEV (reference sequence). Written as DNA, the CDR3 is TGTGCCAGCAGTTCAGGGTGGGACTATGGCTACACCTTC. This codes for CASSSGWDYGYTF.

This chain uses TRBV5-6 with TRBJ2-1; 15 bases match TRBD2. CDR3 length: 15 residues. The ends lost 4 bases at V and 10 bases at J; junction bases unmatched: 6. Germline CDR1 reads SGHDT; CDR2 reads YYEEEE. The CDR3 reads CASSDQGLAGGEQFF. Written as DNA, the CDR3 is TGTGCCAGCAGCGACCAAGGACTAGCGGGAGGGGAGCAGTTCTTC.

This clone was counted only a few times. This chain links TRBV5-1 with TRBJ2-1, with unresolved D. This CDR3 region has 15 residues. Germline V lookup: CDR1 SGHRS, CDR2 YFSETQ. V dropped 0 bases and J dropped 3 bases, with 10 bases sitting between them. DNA for the CDR3: TGCGCCAGCAGCTTGGGATCTTGGAGCTACAATGAGCAGTTCTTC. It encodes CASSLGSWSYNEQFF.